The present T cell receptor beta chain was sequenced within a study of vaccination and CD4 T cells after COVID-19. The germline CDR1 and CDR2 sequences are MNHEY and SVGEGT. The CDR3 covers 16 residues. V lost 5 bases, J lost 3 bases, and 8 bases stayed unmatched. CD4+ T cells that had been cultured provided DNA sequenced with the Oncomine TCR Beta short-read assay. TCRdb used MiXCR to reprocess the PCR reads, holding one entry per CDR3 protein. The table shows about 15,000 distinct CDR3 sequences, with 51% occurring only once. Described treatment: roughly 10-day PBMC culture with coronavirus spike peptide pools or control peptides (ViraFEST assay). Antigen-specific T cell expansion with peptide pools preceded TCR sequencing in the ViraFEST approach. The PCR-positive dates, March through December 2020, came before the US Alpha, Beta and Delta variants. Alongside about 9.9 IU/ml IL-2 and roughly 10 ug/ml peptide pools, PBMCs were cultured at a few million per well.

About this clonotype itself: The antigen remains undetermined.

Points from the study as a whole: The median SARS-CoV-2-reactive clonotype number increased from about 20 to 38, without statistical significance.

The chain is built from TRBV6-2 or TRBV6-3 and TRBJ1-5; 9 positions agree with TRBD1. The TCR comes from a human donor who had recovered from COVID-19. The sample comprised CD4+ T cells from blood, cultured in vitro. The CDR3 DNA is TGTGCCAGCAGTCCCCACCGGGACAGGGTCAATCAGCCCCAGCATTTT. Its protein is CASSPHRDRVNQPQHF.